Only one count was recorded for the clone carrying this T cell receptor (beta chain). CDR1 and CDR2 (germline): SNHLY, FYNNEI. This CDR3 is built from 17 residues. V was trimmed by 4 bases and J by 1 base, leaving 18 bases between them. This specimen belongs to a study of blood T cells in healthy people across ages. PCR was performed a second time for 7 to 11 cycles using a sample-barcoded 5' primer and a J-beta primer mix. Sequencing of every sample gave 2.5 million or more CDR3-containing paired-end reads. MiXCR was run by TCRdb on the 5' RACE reads, yielding one entry per CDR3 protein. The sample carries about 620,000 distinct CDR3 sequences, 45% to 60% recorded once.

Sequencing input: blood. This receptor was identified in a woman of 80 years or more in good health. This chain joins TRBV2 and TRBJ2-3; maybe TRBD2 (7 bases). CDR3 DNA sequence: TGTGCCAGCAGTGGAGGGGGGGGTCGAACGCGCACAGATACGCAGTATTTT. Translated, it gives CASSGGGGRTRTDTQYF.